This record covers a single TCR beta chain. What it recognizes is unknown. The data belong to a study of T cells in tuberculosis. TCRdb's table, derived via immunoSEQ multiplex PCR, lists solely in-frame clones and lacks some. The sample has tens of thousands of clones, 95% to 97% seen once; the top ten hold less than 7.5%. General observations from the study: GEM motif frequencies gave more than 65% accuracy; the GMM repertoire gave 85% to 90%.

The TCR sequence derives from a donor aged 10-29 years with latent tuberculosis or without tuberculosis infection. Material: PBMCs.

The DNA of the CDR3 is TGTGCCAGCAGCTTCGCAGGGGAAACCACTGAAGCTTTCTTT. Encoded protein: CASSFAGETTEAFF. The chain carries TRBV11-3 and TRBJ1-1, with D possibly matching TRBD1 (6 bases). The CDR3 loop spans 14 amino acids. Looked up from germline, CDR1 is SGHNT and CDR2 is YENEEA. Trimming stripped 3 bases from V and 4 bases from J, with 12 bases between.